The 20 T cell receptor beta chains in this list originate from one sample, sequenced in a study of T-cell reconstitution after alpha-beta-depleted transplantation in children. For TCRbeta, the library was prepared with unique molecular identifiers. TCRdb re-called the PCR reads with MiXCR, one entry per CDR3 protein. The repertoire consists of 200,000 to 250,000 distinct CDR3 sequences, with about a tenth occurring once and the leading ten covering 28%. The sample in question was PBMCs, obtained before TCRalphabeta/CD19-depleted stem cell transplant. The source is a child younger than two with acute myeloid leukemia, due to receive a stem cell transplant.

This clonotype turned up a few times. The V call is TRBV11-2, the J call TRBJ1-1; TRBD1 agrees at 8 bases. In germline, CDR1 is SGHAT, CDR2 FQNNGV. The V and J ends lost 5 bases and 0 bases, in that order; junction bases with no gene match: 8. There are 16 residues in the CDR3. The CDR3 spells CASSIGTGGMNTEAFF. CDR3 nucleotide sequence: TGTGCCAGCAGCATCGGGACAGGAGGAATGAACACTGAAGCTTTCTTT.

This clonotype was counted many times. The chain combines TRBV20-1 with TRBJ2-1; 12 bases match TRBD2. Germline V gene data show CDR1 as DFQATT and CDR2 as SNEGSKA (reference sequence). CDR3 length equals 14 residues. The junction had 9 bases not matched to a gene; V was cut back by 6 bases and J by 9 bases. The CDR3 is CSARTSGIAGEQFF. As DNA, the CDR3 is TGCAGTGCCAGGACTAGCGGGATTGCGGGTGAGCAGTTCTTC.

Comments on this clonotype: Since a much larger clone is just one base distant, this may be a read error. The chain has TRBV5-1 and TRBJ1-1; the D gene is possibly TRBD1 (6 bases). CDR3 size: 14 residues. CDR1 and CDR2 from the germline V gene are SGHRS and YFSETQ. This CDR3 is CASSLWGGDTEDFF. The CDR3 region has the DNA TGCGCCAGCAGCTTGTGGGGGGGGGACACTGAAGATTTCTTT.

This clonotype was detected many times. The chain is built from TRBV6-5 and TRBJ1-1; no firm D call. This CDR3 contains 14 residues. V lost 6 bases, J lost 0 bases, and 11 bases lay in between. Germline loops: CDR1 MNHEY, CDR2 SVGAGI. The CDR3, as DNA: TGTGCCAGCAGCAGGACGGGGATGAACACTGAAGCTTTCTTT. Translated: CASSRTGMNTEAFF.

This clonotype was detected many times. This chain uses TRBV3-1 with TRBJ2-4; D is unclear. CDR3 length: 15 residues. V lost 0 bases and J lost 2, with 8 bases in between. Germline CDR1 LGHDT, CDR2 YNNKEL (reference sequence). CDR3 amino acids: CASSQDWLTKNIQYF. The CDR3 nucleotides read TGTGCCAGCAGCCAAGATTGGTTAACCAAAAACATTCAGTACTTC.

At least ten counts were recorded for this clonotype. The CDR3 protein is CASSARLATTYNEQFF. CDR3 coding DNA: TGTGCCAGCAGCGCAAGACTAGCGACAACTTACAATGAGCAGTTCTTC. The chain recombines TRBV2 with TRBJ2-1, with 8 bases lining up with TRBD2. Trimming removed 6 bases from V and 4 bases from J; junction bases left unmatched: 11. This CDR3 contains 16 residues. CDR1 is SNHLY, CDR2 FYNNEI, per germline. Looking up the rest from reference TRBV2 and TRBJ2-1 gives the full variable domain: EPEVTQTPSHQVTQMGQEVILRCVPISNHLYFYWYRQILGQKVEFLVSFYNNEISEKSEIFDDQFSVERPDGSNFTLKIRSTKLEDSAMYFCASSARLATTYNEQFFGPGTRLTVL.

This clonotype was counted between two and nine times. The chain employs TRBV7-2 and TRBJ2-7; 10 positions match TRBD2. V was pared by 2 bases and J by 5 bases, with 15 bases of the junction left unmatched. Germline V lookup: CDR1 SGHTA, CDR2 FQGNSA. The CDR3 spans 18 residues. The CDR3 spells CASSLWGSLAGSWNEQYF. CDR3 nucleotides: TGTGCCAGCAGCTTATGGGGATCACTAGCGGGAAGTTGGAACGAGCAGTACTTC.

In this sample, this clonotype turned up many times. V gene TRBV19 combines with J gene TRBJ2-3, with TRBD2 identical over 14 bases. There are 15 residues in the CDR3. Germline CDR1 is LNHDA and CDR2 is SQIVND (reference sequence). V gave up 5 bases and J gave up 7 bases; unmatched junction bases: 5. CDR3 sequence (DNA): TGTGCCAGTAGTTCTGGACTAGCGGGAGGAAATACGCAGTATTTT. Amino acid sequence: CASSSGLAGGNTQYF.

The J gene is TRBJ1-2, the V gene TRBV20-1; 8 positions match TRBD1. Trimming removed 2 bases from V and 6 bases from J; junction bases left unmatched: 11. The length of the CDR3 is 15 residues. Germline CDR1 DFQATT, CDR2 SNEGSKA (reference sequence). The CDR3 region has the DNA TGCAGTGCTAGAACTATTCACAGGGGGTATGATGGCTACACCTTC. Translation: CSARTIHRGYDGYTF.

The sample holds a few counts of this clonotype. This sequence joins TRBV6-1 and TRBJ1-2, with D unclear. The length of the CDR3 is 12 residues. Per the germline V gene, CDR1 is MNHNS and CDR2 is SASEGT. Trimming pared 7 bases from V and 2 bases from J, leaving 8 bases between. CDR3 loop: CASTRWNYGYTF. The CDR3 region has the DNA TGTGCCAGCACTAGGTGGAACTATGGCTACACCTTC.

This clonotype was observed at least ten times. V gene TRBV7-2 combines with J gene TRBJ2-7; a possible D gene is TRBD1 (6 bases). V was pared by 2 bases and J by 3 bases, with 14 bases between. The germline gives CDR1 SGHTA, CDR2 FQGNSA. The CDR3 extends over 15 amino acids. The chain's CDR3 is CASSLSSRGIYEQYF. The CDR3 nucleotides read TGTGCCAGCAGCTTATCGAGTAGGGGGATCTACGAGCAGTACTTC.

The chain combines TRBV9 with TRBJ2-5; no clear D gene. The CDR3 spans 15 residues. The germline gives CDR1 SGDLS, CDR2 YYNGEE. The V end was cut by 6 bases, the J end by 5 bases, with 20 bases between. The CDR3 DNA follows: TGTGCCAGCACCGCCGGGTCCTTACGTTGGGAGACCCAGTACTTC. Translation: CASTAGSLRWETQYF.

In this sample, this clonotype turned up many times. This chain links TRBV20-1 with TRBJ2-7; D remains unclear. V was clipped by 1 base and J by 1 base, with 5 bases between them. In germline, CDR1 is DFQATT, CDR2 SNEGSKA (reference sequence). The CDR3 runs to 12 residues. CDR3 amino acids: CSARVGSYEQYF. The CDR3 coding sequence is TGCAGTGCTAGAGTGGGGTCCTACGAGCAGTACTTC.

This clonotype was picked up many times. V and J are TRBV5-1 and TRBJ1-1, with a weak D call TRBD1 (5 bases). Trimming took 0 bases from V and 0 from J, leaving 12 bases between them. Germline CDR1 is SGHRS and CDR2 is YFSETQ. CDR3 length equals 16 residues. The CDR3 region has the DNA TGCGCCAGCAGCTTGGTTGGAGACAGCATGAACACTGAAGCTTTCTTT. Translating gives CASSLVGDSMNTEAFF.

The sample holds many counts of this clonotype. The rearrangement links TRBV20-1 to TRBJ1-2; TRBD1 aligns across 7 bases. CDR1 is DFQATT and CDR2 is SNEGSKA in the germline V gene (reference sequence). This CDR3 spans 13 amino acids. The V segment lost 4 bases and the J segment 4 bases; nucleotides outside the gene matches: 6. The CDR3 DNA sequence: TGCAGTGCTAACCCAGGGGGAGCCTATGGCTACACCTTC. Translating it yields CSANPGGAYGYTF.

This clonotype was seen ten or more times. The V call is TRBV19, the J call TRBJ1-1; TRBD1 agrees at 9 bases. V trimming: 4 bases; J trimming: 6 bases; junction bases outside the gene matches: 6. The CDR3 covers 14 residues. CDR1 is LNHDA and CDR2 is SQIVND in the germline V gene (reference sequence). Written as DNA, the CDR3 is TGTGCCAGTAGTAAGCTATGGACAGGGGCTGAAGCTTTCTTT. Translating gives CASSKLWTGAEAFF.

Ten or more counts support this clonotype. The rearrangement joins TRBV5-1 to TRBJ2-5; D perhaps matches TRBD1 (6 bases). V lost 8 bases and J lost 4, with 15 bases in between. The CDR3 covers 13 residues. Germline lookup yields CDR1 SGHRS and CDR2 YFSETQ. The CDR3 DNA is TGCGCCAGTGAGGACAGTTCAGGAGAGACCCAGTACTTC. Protein product: CASEDSSGETQYF.

V and J are TRBV18 and TRBJ2-7; no reliable D call. The germline V gene encodes CDR1 KGHSH and CDR2 LQKENI. CDR3 length: 13 residues. V lost 2 bases to trimming and J lost 4 bases, with 9 bases between them. Here the CDR3 DNA reads TGTGCCAGCTCACCATCTCCGGATTACGAGCAGTACTTC. This gives the protein CASSPSPDYEQYF.

This clonotype occurred many times. The V and J genes are TRBV14 and TRBJ2-1; tentatively, D is TRBD1 (5 bases). The CDR3 is made up of 17 amino acids. V lost 0 bases and J lost 4, with 16 bases in between. From germline, CDR1 is SGHDN and CDR2 FVKESK. CDR3 nucleotides: TGTGCCAGCAGCCAAGATCCCCCCCAGGGCCCTTACAATGAGCAGTTCTTC. It encodes CASSQDPPQGPYNEQFF.

In its sample, this clonotype was seen many times. V is TRBV5-1 and J is TRBJ2-5; 7 bases map to TRBD1. With 1 base clipped from V and 1 base from J, the junction kept 16 bases outside the gene matches. This CDR3 is built from 19 residues. Germline CDR1 is SGHRS and CDR2 is YFSETQ. Here the CDR3 reads CASSLRETSGTAFQETQYF. DNA for the CDR3: TGCGCCAGCAGCTTGCGAGAGACTTCCGGGACAGCCTTCCAAGAGACCCAGTACTTC.